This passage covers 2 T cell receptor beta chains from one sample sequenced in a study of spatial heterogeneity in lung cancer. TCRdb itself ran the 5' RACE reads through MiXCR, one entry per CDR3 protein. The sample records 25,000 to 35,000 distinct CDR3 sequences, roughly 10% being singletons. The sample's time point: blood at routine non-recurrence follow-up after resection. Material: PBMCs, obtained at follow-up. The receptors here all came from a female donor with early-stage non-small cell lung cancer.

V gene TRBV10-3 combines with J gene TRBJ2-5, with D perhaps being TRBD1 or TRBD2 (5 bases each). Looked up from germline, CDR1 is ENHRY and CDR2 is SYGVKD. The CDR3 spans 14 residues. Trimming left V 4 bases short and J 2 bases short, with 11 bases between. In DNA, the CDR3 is TGTGCCATCAGTGCGATCGGGACGCAAGAGACCCAGTACTTC. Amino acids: CAISAIGTQETQYF.

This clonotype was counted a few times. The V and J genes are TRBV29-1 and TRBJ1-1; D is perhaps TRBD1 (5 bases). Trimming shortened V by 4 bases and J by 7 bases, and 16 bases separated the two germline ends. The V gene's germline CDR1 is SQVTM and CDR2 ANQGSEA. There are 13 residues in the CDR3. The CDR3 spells CSVVSWGEGEAFF. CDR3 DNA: TGCAGCGTTGTATCTTGGGGCGAGGGTGAAGCTTTCTTT.